This T cell receptor beta chain originates from a study of lymphopenia after photon versus proton radiotherapy. Study results and limitations: Oligoclonal CD8+ Temra expansion after nadir drove photon patients' diversity drop.

Germline lookup yields CDR1 ENHRY and CDR2 SYGVKD. V dropped 4 bases and J dropped 6 bases, with 10 bases sitting between them. This CDR3 has 12 amino acids. The assay was immunoSEQ multiplex PCR, and TCRdb's table has in-frame clones only and misses some. The sample yields 29,000 or so clones, over 80% seen once. Note on this clone: Its antigen is currently unknown.

The chain is built from TRBV10-3 and TRBJ2-7; D tentatively fits TRBD1 or TRBD2 (5 bases each). The sample was peripheral blood, taken from a patient treated with proton-based radiotherapy. The sequence was collected from a woman aged 60-75 years with cholangiocarcinoma. Some clones in this sample may be carry-over from other donors' samples. The CDR3 coding sequence is TGTGCCATCAGTGGATGGGGGTCCGAGCAGTACTTC. Translation gives CAISGWGSEQYF.